The 22 T cell receptor beta chains in this list originate from one sample, sequenced in a study of T-cell memory formation after mild COVID-19. A single record per CDR3 protein comes from TCRdb applying MiXCR to the 5' RACE reads. This sample has hundreds of thousands of distinct CDR3 sequences, with 15% to 20% found just once. Sequenced sample: PBMCs or a T cell subset sorted from them (not recorded which). Receptors originate from an adult woman who had mild COVID-19 (a few samples of this study predate the infection). Cell type and time point are not known.

This clonotype was detected a few times. The chain links TRBV28 to TRBJ2-1; 8 bases agree with TRBD1. Germline values: CDR1 MDHEN, CDR2 SYDVKM. The CDR3 sequence is 15 residues long. The V segment lost 4 bases and the J segment 6 bases; nucleotides outside the gene matches: 8. Here the CDR3 DNA reads TGTGCCAGCAGTTCGCTGGTGGACAGGGTCAATGAGCAGTTCTTC. It translates to CASSSLVDRVNEQFF.

This clonotype was seen only a few times. The chain is built from TRBV6-2 or TRBV6-3 and TRBJ1-5; weak D call: TRBD1 (5 bases). CDR1 and CDR2 (germline): MNHEY, SVGEGT. V was clipped by 10 bases and J by 0 bases, with 13 bases between them. The CDR3 loop spans 14 amino acids. In DNA, the CDR3 is TGTGCCACCACAGGAGATTATAGCAATCAGCCCCAGCATTTT. It codes for CATTGDYSNQPQHF.

This clonotype came up a few times. The J gene is TRBJ2-2, the V gene TRBV3-1; D is unresolved. The CDR3 loop spans 18 amino acids. Germline CDR1 reads LGHDT; CDR2 reads YNNKEL (reference sequence). V shed 0 bases and J shed 4 bases, with 18 bases lying between them. The CDR3 protein is CASSQEFGLLGITGELFF. CDR3 DNA: TGTGCCAGCAGCCAAGAGTTTGGGCTATTAGGTATCACCGGGGAGCTGTTTTTT.

The V and J genes are TRBV19 and TRBJ1-1; D remains unclear. V was trimmed by 4 bases and J by 2 bases, leaving 14 bases between them. The CDR3 has 15 residues. Germline values: CDR1 LNHDA, CDR2 SQIVND (reference sequence). The CDR3 sequence is CASSTRETGNTEAFF. The CDR3 DNA reads as TGTGCCAGTAGTACCCGAGAGACGGGTAACACTGAAGCTTTCTTT. The entire variable domain, with the rest obtained from reference TRBV19 and TRBJ1-1, is as follows: DGGITQSPKYLFRKEGQNVTLSCEQNLNHDAMYWYRQDPGQGLRLIYYSQIVNDFQKGDIAEGYSVSREKKESFPLTVTSAQKNPTAFYLCASSTRETGNTEAFFGQGTRLTVV.

The chain is built from TRBV1 and TRBJ2-1. TRBV1 is marked as a pseudogene. The CDR3 sequence is 17 residues long. The DNA for the CDR3 is TGCACCAGCAGCCACGACGTAGGGTGTAAGTCAATGGATGAGCAGTTCTTC. It translates to CTSSHDVGCKSMDEQFF.

The rearrangement joins TRBV5-1 to TRBJ1-2; D uncertain. This CDR3 comprises 14 residues. With 5 bases removed from V and 6 bases from J, the gap between germline ends came to 17 bases. The V gene's germline CDR1 is SGHRS and CDR2 YFSETQ. CDR3 nucleotides: TGCGCCAGCAGGAAGTCAGGCGCGGCGGATGGCTACACCTTC. Translating it yields CASRKSGAADGYTF.

In DNA, the CDR3 is TGTGCCAGCAGCCTGGGGGCACTAGCGGGACGCCTCACAGATACGCAGTATTTT. Its protein product is CASSLGALAGRLTDTQYF. The chain joins TRBV6-2 or TRBV6-3 to TRBJ2-3; 10 nucleotides align to TRBD2. In germline, CDR1 is MNHEY, CDR2 SVGEGT. V shed 6 bases and J 2 bases; nucleotides not matched to a gene: 14. The CDR3 length is 18 residues.

This clonotype was seen a handful of times. This sequence joins TRBV20-1 and TRBJ2-3; 13 positions agree with TRBD2. The V segment lost 5 bases and the J segment 4 bases; nucleotides outside the gene matches: 9. The CDR3 runs 16 residues. Germline lookup yields CDR1 DFQATT and CDR2 SNEGSKA (reference sequence). CDR3 nucleotide sequence: TGCAGTGCTTTCCCGGGGACTAGCGGGGCCCCAGATACGCAGTATTTT. Translating it yields CSAFPGTSGAPDTQYF.

This clonotype was counted only a few times. The CDR3 DNA reads as TGTGCCAGCAGTGAGCCTCCGGCGCAGTATTTT. This encodes CASSEPPAQYF. The chain recombines TRBV12-3 or TRBV12-4 with TRBJ2-3; no clear D gene. The CDR3 sequence is 11 residues long. Trimming stripped 5 bases from V and 10 bases from J, with 10 bases between.

This clonotype was observed a few times. This chain joins TRBV7-9 and TRBJ2-1, with D tentatively TRBD2 (6 bases). Germline V gene sequence: CDR1 SEHNR, CDR2 FQNEAQ (reference sequence). CDR3 size: 12 residues. V dropped 4 bases and J dropped 7 bases, with 8 bases sitting between them. Written as DNA, the CDR3 is TGTGCCAGCAGCTCGGGGGTGAATGAGCAGTTCTTC. It yields the protein CASSSGVNEQFF.

This clonotype was seen more than once but under ten times. This chain joins TRBV6-5 and TRBJ2-7; D is possibly TRBD2 (7 bases). This CDR3 contains 14 residues. V lost 1 base, J lost 2 bases, and 9 bases lay in between. From germline, CDR1 is MNHEY and CDR2 SVGAGI. The CDR3: CASSYFGGPYEQYF. The CDR3, as DNA: TGTGCCAGCAGTTACTTCGGGGGGCCCTACGAGCAGTACTTC.

V and J are TRBV5-1 and TRBJ1-2, with 7 bases aligning to TRBD1. CDR3 size: 16 residues. Per the germline V gene, CDR1 is SGHRS and CDR2 is YFSETQ. After removal of 7 bases from V and 0 bases from J, the junction contained 12 bases not matched to a gene. The CDR3 DNA is TGCGCCAGCTCCACGGACAGGATTACTCCTAACTATGGCTACACCTTC. It yields the protein CASSTDRITPNYGYTF.

The genes are TRBV3-1 and TRBJ1-1, with TRBD1 identical over 7 bases. The CDR3 is made up of 15 amino acids. Looked up from germline, CDR1 is LGHDT and CDR2 is YNNKEL (reference sequence). V gave up 1 base and J gave up 6 bases; unmatched junction bases: 8. CDR3 coding DNA: TGTGCCAGCAGCCAAGGGGCGACAGGGCGGGCTGAAGCTTTCTTT. As protein: CASSQGATGRAEAFF.

This clonotype was seen a handful of times. The chain links TRBV6-2 or TRBV6-3 to TRBJ2-7; D not certain. Germline CDR1 MNHEY, CDR2 SVGEGT. With 6 bases removed from V and 1 base from J, the gap between germline ends came to 13 bases. CDR3 length: 14 residues. CDR3 amino acids: CASRDMPPSYEQYF. CDR3 sequence (DNA): TGTGCCAGCAGAGACATGCCCCCGTCCTACGAGCAGTACTTC.

This clonotype was recorded once. The chain recombines TRBV7-6 with TRBJ2-7, with D perhaps matching TRBD2 (6 bases). The CDR3 totals 17 residues. Germline V gene lookup returns CDR1 SGHVS and CDR2 FNYEAQ. Trimming cost V 3 bases and J 4 bases, with 22 bases left between them. CDR3 loop: CASSFGVAEGPGYEQYF. CDR3 nucleotide sequence: TGTGCCAGCAGCTTCGGCGTAGCGGAGGGGCCGGGATACGAGCAGTACTTC.

This clonotype was recorded at least ten times. This chain links TRBV4-2 with TRBJ1-1; 7 bases fit TRBD1. The CDR3 totals 17 residues. J was trimmed by 0 bases and V by 1 base; bases with no gene match: 8. Germline CDR1 and CDR2: LGHNA and YNFKEQ. The CDR3 nucleotides read TGTGCCAGCAGCCAAGTTACAGGGGCTGGAGTGAACACTGAAGCTTTCTTT. It codes for CASSQVTGAGVNTEAFF.

This sequence joins TRBV5-6 and TRBJ2-3; D may be TRBD2 (5 bases). Trimming shortened V by 9 bases and J by 9 bases, and 23 bases separated the two germline ends. This CDR3 contains 14 residues. The germline V gene encodes CDR1 SGHDT and CDR2 YYEEEE. The chain's CDR3 is CATSEDHPPGTQYF. In DNA, the CDR3 is TGTGCCACCTCCGAGGACCATCCCCCGGGGACGCAGTATTTT.

DNA of the CDR3: TGTGCCAGCAGCTTGGTGGGCGGGACCCAGTACTTC. This codes for CASSLVGGTQYF. The V and J genes are TRBV5-5 and TRBJ2-5, with D unresolved. CDR1 is SGHKS and CDR2 is YYEKEE in the germline V gene (reference sequence). Trimming shortened V by 0 bases and J by 7 bases, and 7 bases separated the two germline ends. The CDR3 runs to 12 residues.

This clonotype occurred a few times. The chain links TRBV5-1 to TRBJ1-2; 8 bases fit TRBD1. The CDR3 consists of 13 residues. In germline, CDR1 is SGHRS, CDR2 YFSETQ. V shed 6 bases, J shed 7 bases, and the junction held 8 bases outside the gene matches. CDR3 coding DNA: TGCGCCAGCACCCTAGGACAGGGCGGTGGCTACACCTTC. This encodes CASTLGQGGGYTF.

This clonotype occurred a few times. The chain joins TRBV7-9 to TRBJ2-7; D ambiguous. The CDR3 spans 11 residues. The V end lost 7 bases, the J end lost 3 bases, and 7 bases lay between the germline ends. The germline V gene encodes CDR1 SEHNR and CDR2 FQNEAQ (reference sequence). CDR3 region: CASTDDYEQYF. The CDR3 DNA reads as TGTGCCAGCACCGACGACTACGAGCAGTACTTC.

This chain uses TRBV7-2 with TRBJ2-7; 7 bases align to TRBD2. V lost 3 bases and J lost 0; bases outside the gene matches: 5. Per the germline V gene, CDR1 is SGHTA and CDR2 is FQGNSA. This CDR3 spans 15 amino acids. The DNA for the CDR3 is TGTGCCAGCAGCTTGGCTAGCGGATTCTCCTACGAGCAGTACTTC. Translating gives CASSLASGFSYEQYF.

This clonotype was picked up many times. J is TRBJ2-7 and V is TRBV25-1, with 9 bases aligning to TRBD1. This CDR3 is built from 14 residues. V lost 11 bases, J lost 4 bases, and 12 bases stayed unmatched. Germline values: CDR1 MGHDK, CDR2 SYGVNS. CDR3 amino acids: CASTGGLWGYEQYF. The CDR3 DNA reads as TGTGCCTCCACAGGGGGCCTTTGGGGATACGAGCAGTACTTC.